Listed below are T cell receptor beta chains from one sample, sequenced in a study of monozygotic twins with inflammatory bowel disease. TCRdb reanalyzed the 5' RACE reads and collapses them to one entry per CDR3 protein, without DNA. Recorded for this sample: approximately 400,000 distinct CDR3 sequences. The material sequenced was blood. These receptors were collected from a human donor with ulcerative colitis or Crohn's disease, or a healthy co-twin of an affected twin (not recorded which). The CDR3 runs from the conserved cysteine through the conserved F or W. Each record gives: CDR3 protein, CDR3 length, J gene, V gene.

CDR3aa: CSARRSNQPQHF
len: 12
j_gene: TRBJ1-5
v_gene: TRBV20-1

CDR3aa: CSARPSGQPNSPLHF
len: 15
j_gene: TRBJ1-6
v_gene: TRBV20-1

CDR3aa: CASRLAGTYNEQFF
len: 14
j_gene: TRBJ2-1
v_gene: TRBV12-3/TRBV12-4

CDR3aa: CASSQVLDLAVQTQYF
len: 16
j_gene: TRBJ2-5
v_gene: TRBV4-2

CDR3aa: CASSLGQPIYEQYF
len: 14
j_gene: TRBJ2-7
v_gene: TRBV11-2

CDR3aa: CASGGKLEETQYF
len: 13
j_gene: TRBJ2-5
v_gene: TRBV5-1

CDR3aa: CASSGPPGNYGYTF
len: 14
j_gene: TRBJ1-2
v_gene: TRBV7-9

CDR3aa: CASSYGTGDRQPQHF
len: 15
j_gene: TRBJ1-5
v_gene: TRBV6-2/TRBV6-3

CDR3aa: CASSLGVTGNTIYF
len: 14
j_gene: TRBJ1-3
v_gene: TRBV25-1

CDR3aa: CASSPAQGGGYEQYF
len: 15
j_gene: TRBJ2-7
v_gene: TRBV27

CDR3aa: CASSHGLALGANVLTF
len: 16
j_gene: TRBJ2-6
v_gene: TRBV25-1

CDR3aa: CASSLAPRDTGELFF
len: 15
j_gene: TRBJ2-2
v_gene: TRBV5-1

CDR3aa: CASRGQGYNEQFF
len: 13
j_gene: TRBJ2-1
v_gene: TRBV2

CDR3aa: CASSYAGDLRTEAFF
len: 15
j_gene: TRBJ1-1
v_gene: TRBV6-2/TRBV6-3

CDR3aa: CASSPPGTAQETQYF
len: 15
j_gene: TRBJ2-5
v_gene: TRBV7-9

CDR3aa: CASTDRALGYTF
len: 12
j_gene: TRBJ1-2
v_gene: TRBV5-6

CDR3aa: CASSEGQGWSTGELFF
len: 16
j_gene: TRBJ2-2
v_gene: TRBV19

CDR3aa: CASSLGGRGADTQYF
len: 15
j_gene: TRBJ2-3
v_gene: TRBV5-4

CDR3aa: CASSLESYFGETQYF
len: 15
j_gene: TRBJ2-5
v_gene: TRBV5-1

CDR3aa: CASSPTGKSPTYEQYF
len: 16
j_gene: TRBJ2-7
v_gene: TRBV12-3/TRBV12-4

CDR3aa: CSAIAGVGQETQYF
len: 14
j_gene: TRBJ2-5
v_gene: TRBV20-1

CDR3aa: CASSYAVGTAQETQYF
len: 16
j_gene: TRBJ2-5
v_gene: TRBV6-5

CDR3aa: CAISESTYGDEQFF
len: 14
j_gene: TRBJ2-1
v_gene: TRBV10-3

CDR3aa: CSVLWMNTEAFF
len: 12
j_gene: TRBJ1-1
v_gene: TRBV29-1

CDR3aa: CASSIKTAYYGYTF
len: 14
j_gene: TRBJ1-2
v_gene: TRBV13

CDR3aa: CSARDGAQGTEAFF
len: 14
j_gene: TRBJ1-1
v_gene: TRBV20-1

CDR3aa: CASSQRDRGFSGELFF
len: 16
j_gene: TRBJ2-2
v_gene: TRBV4-2

CDR3aa: CASSPSYGPSYEQYF
len: 15
j_gene: TRBJ2-7
v_gene: TRBV11-2

CDR3aa: CASSLGLEQFF
len: 11
j_gene: TRBJ2-1
v_gene: TRBV5-5

CDR3aa: CASSKFGRGRTDTQYF
len: 16
j_gene: TRBJ2-3
v_gene: TRBV12-3/TRBV12-4

CDR3aa: CAPFDGTGRTGELFF
len: 15
j_gene: TRBJ2-2
v_gene: TRBV24-1

CDR3aa: CASSAWGQGFVNEQFF
len: 16
j_gene: TRBJ2-1
v_gene: TRBV9

CDR3aa: CASSSASDTQYF
len: 12
j_gene: TRBJ2-3
v_gene: TRBV7-3

CDR3aa: CASSFNYETQYF
len: 12
j_gene: TRBJ2-5
v_gene: TRBV12-3/TRBV12-4

CDR3aa: CATSDLTEYPNEQFF
len: 15
j_gene: TRBJ2-1
v_gene: TRBV24-1

CDR3aa: CASSWGTDSTDTQYF
len: 15
j_gene: TRBJ2-3
v_gene: TRBV5-1

CDR3aa: CASRGQGTYTEAFF
len: 14
j_gene: TRBJ1-1
v_gene: TRBV6-5

CDR3aa: CASSSPDRGPEQYF
len: 14
j_gene: TRBJ2-7
v_gene: TRBV6-6

CDR3aa: CASSKRETVETQYF
len: 14
j_gene: TRBJ2-5
v_gene: TRBV19

CDR3aa: CASSPQSRYEQFF
len: 13
j_gene: TRBJ2-1
v_gene: TRBV18

CDR3aa: CSATTGGNNSPLHF
len: 14
j_gene: TRBJ1-6
v_gene: TRBV20-1